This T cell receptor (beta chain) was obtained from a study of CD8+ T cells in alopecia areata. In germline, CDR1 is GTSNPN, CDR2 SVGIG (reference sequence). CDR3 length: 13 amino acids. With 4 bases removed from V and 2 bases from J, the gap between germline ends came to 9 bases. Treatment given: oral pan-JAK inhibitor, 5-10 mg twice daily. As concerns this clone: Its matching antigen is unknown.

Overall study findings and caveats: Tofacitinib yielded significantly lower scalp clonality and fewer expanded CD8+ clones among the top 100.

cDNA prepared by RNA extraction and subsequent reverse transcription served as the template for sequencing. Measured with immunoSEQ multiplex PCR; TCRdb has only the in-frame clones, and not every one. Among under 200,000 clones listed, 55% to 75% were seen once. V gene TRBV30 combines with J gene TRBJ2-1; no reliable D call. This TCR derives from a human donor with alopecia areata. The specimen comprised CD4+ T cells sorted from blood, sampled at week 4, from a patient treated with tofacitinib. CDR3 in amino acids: CAWKGWAYNEQFF. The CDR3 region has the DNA TGTGCCTGGAAAGGATGGGCCTACAATGAGCAGTTCTTC.